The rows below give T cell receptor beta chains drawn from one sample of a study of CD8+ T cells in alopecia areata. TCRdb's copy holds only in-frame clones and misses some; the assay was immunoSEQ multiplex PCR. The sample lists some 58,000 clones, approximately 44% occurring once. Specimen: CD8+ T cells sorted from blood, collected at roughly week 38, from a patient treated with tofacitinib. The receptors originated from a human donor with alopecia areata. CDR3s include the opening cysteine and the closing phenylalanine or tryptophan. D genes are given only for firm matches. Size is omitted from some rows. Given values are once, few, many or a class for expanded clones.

CDR3nt: TGTGCCAGCAGCTTAGAAGCGCTCTACGAGCAGTACTTC
CDR3aa: CASSLEALYEQYF
j_gene: TRBJ2-7
d_gene: .
abundance: .
v_gene: TRBV11-2
len: 13

CDR3nt: TGTGCCAGCAGCTTAGACCTTGTGGGGGACGGGACCCAGTACTTC
CDR3aa: CASSLDLVGDGTQYF
j_gene: TRBJ2-5
d_gene: .
abundance: .
v_gene: TRBV11-2
len: 15

CDR3nt: TGTGCCAGCAGCGCTACAGGGAGACATCCCTACGAGCAGTACTTC
CDR3aa: CASSATGRHPYEQYF
j_gene: TRBJ2-7
d_gene: .
abundance: .
v_gene: TRBV9
len: 15

CDR3nt: TGTGCCAGCAGCTTAGGCGGCACAGATACGCAGTATTTT
CDR3aa: CASSLGGTDTQYF
j_gene: TRBJ2-3
d_gene: .
abundance: .
v_gene: TRBV11-2
len: 13

CDR3nt: TGTGCCAGCAGAGCCCATGCCGACAACTATGGCTACACCTTC
CDR3aa: CASRAHADNYGYTF
j_gene: TRBJ1-2
d_gene: .
abundance: .
v_gene: TRBV6-4
len: 14

CDR3nt: TGTGCCAGCAGCCCGGGGGTCGACTCCTACGAGCAGTACTTC
CDR3aa: CASSPGVDSYEQYF
j_gene: TRBJ2-7
d_gene: .
abundance: .
v_gene: TRBV5-6
len: 14

CDR3nt: TGTGCCAGCAGCTTAGGGGGTTCGGGCAATCAGCCCCAGCATTTT
CDR3aa: CASSLGGSGNQPQHF
j_gene: TRBJ1-5
d_gene: .
abundance: .
v_gene: TRBV7-9
len: 15

CDR3nt: TGTGCCTGGAGTCCCACCGAGCAATCCAGGCCCCAGCATTTT
CDR3aa: CAWSPTEQSRPQHF
j_gene: TRBJ1-5
d_gene: .
abundance: .
v_gene: TRBV30
len: 14

CDR3nt: TGTGCCAGCAGCTTGCGGTGGCGGGAGGTTCCAGAGACCCAGTACTTC
CDR3aa: CASSLRWREVPETQYF
j_gene: TRBJ2-5
d_gene: TRBD2
abundance: .
v_gene: TRBV11-1
len: 16

CDR3nt: TGCGCCAGCAGCCAAGAGACGGGAAGGGCAGATACGCAGTATTTT
CDR3aa: CASSQETGRADTQYF
j_gene: TRBJ2-3
d_gene: .
abundance: .
v_gene: TRBV4-1
len: 15

CDR3nt: TGCGCCAGCAGCCAGTCGGGAGGGGGCGTAAAGGTCCTGGACATTCAGTACTTC
CDR3aa: CASSQSGGGVKVLDIQYF
j_gene: TRBJ2-4
d_gene: .
abundance: .
v_gene: TRBV4-1
len: 18

CDR3nt: TGCAGCGTCCATGGGGACTCCACAGATACGCAGTATTTT
CDR3aa: CSVHGDSTDTQYF
j_gene: TRBJ2-3
d_gene: .
abundance: .
v_gene: TRBV29-1
len: 13

CDR3nt: TGCGCCAGCAGTGAGTTGGACAGGGGGCTAGGGGAGCAGTACTTC
CDR3aa: CASSELDRGLGEQYF
j_gene: TRBJ2-7
d_gene: TRBD1
abundance: .
v_gene: TRBV10-2
len: 15

CDR3nt: TGTGCCAGCAGCGTAGGTGGTGCGGGACATAATGAGCAGTTCTTC
CDR3aa: CASSVGGAGHNEQFF
j_gene: TRBJ2-1
d_gene: .
abundance: .
v_gene: TRBV9
len: 15

CDR3nt: TGTGCCAGCAGCCCATGGGGGGGCGGAAACTATGGCTACACCTTC
CDR3aa: CASSPWGGGNYGYTF
j_gene: TRBJ1-2
d_gene: .
abundance: .
v_gene: TRBV9
len: 15

CDR3nt: TGCGCCAGCAGCCTTCGAGCGGGAGATTATGAGCAGTTCTTC
CDR3aa: CASSLRAGDYEQFF
j_gene: TRBJ2-1
d_gene: TRBD2
abundance: few
v_gene: TRBV4-1
len: 14

CDR3nt: TGTGCCAGCAGCTGGGGGCCTGACGCAACTAATGAAAAACTGTTTTTT
CDR3aa: CASSWGPDATNEKLFF
j_gene: TRBJ1-4
d_gene: .
abundance: .
v_gene: TRBV7-9
len: 16

CDR3nt: TGTGCCAGCAGCCCAAACATAGGCGCCAACGTCCTGACTTTC
CDR3aa: CASSPNIGANVLTF
j_gene: TRBJ2-6
d_gene: .
abundance: .
v_gene: TRBV9
len: 14

CDR3nt: TGTGCCAGCAGCACCGGGAGTAGCTCCTACAATGAGCAGTTCTTC
CDR3aa: CASSTGSSSYNEQFF
j_gene: TRBJ2-1
d_gene: .
abundance: few
v_gene: TRBV9
len: 15

CDR3nt: TGTGCCAGCAGCTCGATGATGGGTCCAGATACGCAGTATTTT
CDR3aa: CASSSMMGPDTQYF
j_gene: TRBJ2-3
d_gene: .
abundance: .
v_gene: TRBV7-3
len: 14

CDR3nt: TGTGCCAGCAGCCAGGGCTACAATGAGCAGTTCTTC
CDR3aa: CASSQGYNEQFF
j_gene: TRBJ2-1
d_gene: .
abundance: .
v_gene: TRBV4-2
len: 12

CDR3nt: TGTGCCAGCAGCTGGGGACTAGCCCCTGAGCAGTTCTTC
CDR3aa: CASSWGLAPEQFF
j_gene: TRBJ2-1
d_gene: TRBD2
abundance: few
v_gene: TRBV7-9
len: 13

CDR3nt: TGTGCCAGTAACCCCTCCGGCCGAACTTCGGTTGAGACCCAGTACTTC
CDR3aa: CASNPSGRTSVETQYF
j_gene: TRBJ2-5
d_gene: .
abundance: once
v_gene: TRBV19
len: 16

CDR3nt: TGTGCCAGCAGTGAGCCCGGGAACCAAGAGACCCAGTACTTC
CDR3aa: CASSEPGNQETQYF
j_gene: TRBJ2-5
d_gene: .
abundance: few
v_gene: TRBV6-1
len: 14

CDR3nt: TGCAGCGTTGCGGGGGCCCCCACTGAAGCTTTCTTT
CDR3aa: CSVAGAPTEAFF
j_gene: TRBJ1-1
d_gene: .
abundance: few
v_gene: TRBV29-1
len: 12

CDR3nt: TGTGCCAGCAGCTCCCCCAACACTGAAGCTTTCTTT
CDR3aa: CASSSPNTEAFF
j_gene: TRBJ1-1
d_gene: .
abundance: .
v_gene: TRBV7-9
len: 12

CDR3nt: TGTGCCAGCAGCTCCAGGGGGTACAATGAGCAGTTCTTC
CDR3aa: CASSSRGYNEQFF
j_gene: TRBJ2-1
d_gene: TRBD1
abundance: .
v_gene: TRBV11-3
len: 13

CDR3nt: TGTGCCAGCAGTTGGGGAGAAGAGCAGTTCTTC
CDR3aa: CASSWGEEQFF
j_gene: TRBJ2-1
d_gene: .
abundance: few
v_gene: TRBV25-1
len: 11

CDR3nt: TGTGCCACGCAATTGTTAGCGGGAGGGAACACCGGGGAGCTGTTTTTT
CDR3aa: CATQLLAGGNTGELFF
j_gene: TRBJ2-2
d_gene: TRBD2
abundance: once
v_gene: TRBV28
len: 16

CDR3nt: TGTGCCAGCACCCGACAGGAGGCAGATACGCAGTATTTT
CDR3aa: CASTRQEADTQYF
j_gene: TRBJ2-3
d_gene: .
abundance: few
v_gene: TRBV6-5
len: 13

CDR3nt: TGTGCCAGCAGTGACCGGGACACACTTAACTATGGCTACACCTTC
CDR3aa: CASSDRDTLNYGYTF
j_gene: TRBJ1-2
d_gene: .
abundance: .
v_gene: TRBV25-1
len: 15

CDR3nt: TGTGCCAGCAGTTTATTGCTAGCGGGAGACGAGCAGTACTTC
CDR3aa: CASSLLLAGDEQYF
j_gene: TRBJ2-7
d_gene: TRBD2
abundance: .
v_gene: TRBV28
len: 14

CDR3nt: TGTGCCAGCGGTCTCTTTCCACCTATTAAGGGTTTAGGGGCCAACGTCCTGACTTTC
CDR3aa: CASGLFPPIKGLGANVLTF
j_gene: TRBJ2-6
d_gene: .
abundance: few
v_gene: TRBV11-2
len: 19